The 31 T cell receptor beta chains reported below all come from one sample, sequenced in a study of blood T cells in healthy people across ages (dated by TCRdb to 2014 to 2015). Preparation of the library involved 5' RACE. Sequenced using an Illumina HiSeq 2500. The second PCR ran for roughly 7 to 12 cycles and used a J-beta primer mix along with a sample-barcoded 5' primer. TCRdb's own reprocessing of the public reads used fastp at Q25 and MiXCR and kept productive beta chains. Here each entry gathers all rows of one CDR3 protein and keeps the most common genes and DNA. Counted in this sample were under 850,000 distinct CDR3 sequences; around 36% of them appeared once. The ten largest make up roughly 13% of the sample. Material: blood. These receptors all come from a man aged 18 to 30 in good health.

The rearrangement uses TRBV12-3 or TRBV12-4 and TRBJ2-7; 7 nucleotides line up with TRBD2. TRBJ2-5 matches the DNA end more closely, so the J call is doubtful. The CDR3 length is 22 residues. CDR3 protein: CASSLSGAWGGGHTGAAETQYF. CDR3 bases: TGTGCCAGCAGTTTGAGTGGGGCGTGGGGCGGGGGTCATACGGGAGCTGCAGAGACCCAGTACTTC.

This clonotype was seen more than once but under ten times. The chain couples TRBV3-1 to TRBJ2-1; TRBD2 is a possible D gene (6 bases). The CDR3 consists of 16 residues. Germline loops: CDR1 LGHDT, CDR2 YNNKEL (reference sequence). Deletions cut 0 bases from V and 6 bases from J, with 15 bases between. In DNA form, the CDR3 reads TGTGCCAGCAGCCAAGATTGGCGAGGCGGGACCAATGAGCAGTTCTTC. Encoded protein: CASSQDWRGGTNEQFF.

A word on this clonotype: A clone one base away is much larger, so this may be a read error. V gene TRBV25-1 combines with J gene TRBJ2-4, with D unresolved. The J call may be incorrect, as the DNA end agrees better with TRBJ2-5. The CDR3 spans 15 residues. In germline, CDR1 is MGHDK, CDR2 SYGVNS. CDR3 sequence reads: CACSEYERVQETQYF. The CDR3, as DNA: TGTGCCTGCAGTGAATATGAAAGGGTACAAGAGACCCAGTACTTC.

A few counts support this clonotype. The chain carries TRBV20-1 and TRBJ2-7, with 10 bases aligning to TRBD2. Germline assignment: CDR1 DFQATT and CDR2 SNEGSKA (reference sequence). This CDR3 region has 12 residues. The DNA of the CDR3 is TGCGCTACTACAGCGGGGGGGCGAGAGCAGTACTTC. Amino acids: CATTAGGREQYF.

This clonotype was detected only once. A read error may explain this, as a much larger clone is one base away. The chain has TRBV10-3 and TRBJ2-1, with 7 positions matching TRBD2. The CDR3 loop spans 12 amino acids. Germline-derived CDR1 and CDR2 are ENHRY and SYGVKD. The V gene end was trimmed by 5 bases and the J gene end by 13 bases; junction bases not matched to a gene: 8. CDR3 loop: CAISREVETQFF. In DNA form, the CDR3 reads TGTGCCATCAGTCGGGAGGTCGAGACCCAGTTCTTC.

This clonotype was counted between two and nine times. J is TRBJ2-1 and V is TRBV9, with D maybe TRBD1 (6 bases). Between the trimmed V and J ends, which lost 0 bases and 9 bases, there was a span of 10 bases. This CDR3 contains 13 residues. In germline, CDR1 is SGDLS, CDR2 YYNGEE. Here the CDR3 DNA reads TGTGCCAGCAGCGTAGAGACAGGCGGTGAGCAGTTCTTC. Its translation is CASSVETGGEQFF.

The V gene is TRBV2, the J gene TRBJ1-1; D is unresolved. V was cut by 6 bases and J by 1 base, with 9 bases left in between. Germline lookup yields CDR1 SNHLY and CDR2 FYNNEI. This CDR3 has 13 residues. The DNA for the CDR3 is TGTGCCAGCAGGCTTTTCTCGAACACTGAAGCTTTCTTT. Translated: CASRLFSNTEAFF. Supplemented by reference TRBV2 and TRBJ1-1, the full variable domain reads EPEVTQTPSHQVTQMGQEVILRCVPISNHLYFYWYRQILGQKVEFLVSFYNNEISEKSEIFDDQFSVERPDGSNFTLKIRSTKLEDSAMYFCASRLFSNTEAFFGQGTRLTVV.

This clonotype turned up a few times. The genes are TRBV9 and TRBJ1-2, with TRBD1 matching over 10 bases. The V segment lost 3 bases and the J segment 2 bases; nucleotides outside the gene matches: 10. This CDR3 spans 17 amino acids. Germline-derived CDR1 and CDR2 are SGDLS and YYNGEE. The CDR3 DNA reads as TGTGCCAGCAGCGATAATGATCAGGGACAGGGGAACTATGGCTACACCTTC. This sequence encodes CASSDNDQGQGNYGYTF.

The genes are TRBV12-3 or TRBV12-4 and TRBJ2-2; D is possibly TRBD1 or TRBD2 (5 bases each). The length of the CDR3 is 15 residues. Trimming removed 3 bases from V and 5 bases from J, with 13 bases in between. The CDR3: CASSLGVGETGELFF. DNA for the CDR3: TGTGCCAGCAGTTTGGGGGTAGGGGAAACCGGGGAGCTGTTTTTT.

This clonotype occurred many times. The chain combines TRBV28 with TRBJ1-1; a possible D gene is TRBD1 (6 bases). Germline values: CDR1 MDHEN, CDR2 SYDVKM. Trimming took off 5 bases at V and 5 bases at J, with 18 bases between the two ends. CDR3 length equals 15 residues. The CDR3 DNA is TGTGCCAGCAGTCCCGTAGGGGGGATGGGGACTGAAGCTTTCTTT. Translated, it gives CASSPVGGMGTEAFF.

The gene calls are TRBV28 and TRBJ1-6; a possible D gene is TRBD1 (6 bases). Germline loops: CDR1 MDHEN, CDR2 SYDVKM. V lost 5 bases, J lost 9 bases, and 14 bases lay in between. The length of the CDR3 is 14 residues. The CDR3 spells CASSAGESISPLHF. The CDR3 nucleotides read TGTGCCAGCAGTGCAGGGGAATCGATTTCACCCCTCCACTTT.

This clonotype was seen only once. This chain joins TRBV5-1 and TRBJ1-2, with unresolved D. Germline V gene data show CDR1 as SGHRS and CDR2 as YFSETQ. The germline V and J ends were trimmed by 0 bases and 7 bases, with 10 bases remaining between them. CDR3 length: 13 residues. As DNA, the CDR3 is TGCGCCAGCAGCTTGGCGGGGTACAGTGGCTACACCTTC. Translated: CASSLAGYSGYTF.

This rearrangement joins TRBV20-1 to TRBJ2-6; 7 nucleotides agree with TRBD1. This CDR3 has 15 amino acids. Germline lookup yields CDR1 DFQATT and CDR2 SNEGSKA (reference sequence). With V trimmed by 3 bases and J by 1 base, 3 bases remained unmatched. The CDR3 reads CSASDRVSGANVLTF. The CDR3, as DNA: TGCAGTGCTAGTGACAGGGTTTCTGGGGCCAACGTCCTGACTTTC.

A few counts support this clonotype. J is TRBJ1-2 and V is TRBV13; 9 bases match TRBD1. This CDR3 spans 14 amino acids. V gave up 5 bases and J gave up 7 bases; unmatched junction bases: 8. CDR1 and CDR2 from the germline V gene are PRHDT and FYEKMQ (reference sequence). CDR3 region: CASSPRDREFGYTF. In DNA, the CDR3 is TGTGCCAGCAGCCCCCGGGACAGGGAGTTTGGCTACACCTTC.

This clonotype was seen more than once but under ten times. The genes are TRBV5-1 and TRBJ2-3; D is possibly TRBD1 (6 bases). The length of the CDR3 is 13 residues. Germline CDR1 reads SGHRS; CDR2 reads YFSETQ. V was trimmed by 4 bases and J by 6 bases, leaving 12 bases between them. The CDR3 spells CASSPRGLDTQYF. The CDR3 DNA reads as TGCGCCAGCAGCCCTAGGGGGTTGGATACGCAGTATTTT.

This sequence joins TRBV4-1 and TRBJ1-5; D uncertain. The CDR3 runs to 17 residues. Germline CDR1 reads MGHRA; CDR2 reads YSYEKL. Trimming took off 1 base at V and 8 bases at J, with 21 bases between the two ends. Here the CDR3 DNA reads TGCGCCAGCAGCCAAGGAACCTCCGACCCAGTGGCAAAGCCCCAGCATTTT. Encoded protein: CASSQGTSDPVAKPQHF.

The chain combines TRBV5-1 with TRBJ1-1; perhaps TRBD1 as D (5 bases). The CDR3 spans 12 residues. CDR1 is SGHRS and CDR2 is YFSETQ in the germline V gene. V was clipped by 0 bases and J by 10 bases, with 10 bases between them. CDR3 coding DNA: TGCGCCAGCAGCTTGGTTCCTGGGGGAGCTTTCTTT. Protein product: CASSLVPGGAFF.

Turning to this clonotype: A much larger clone differs from this one at a single base, so this may be a read error. The chain combines TRBV12-3 or TRBV12-4 with TRBJ1-2; 8 bases match TRBD1. CDR3 length: 13 residues. The CDR3 sequence is CASGTGLNCGYTF. The CDR3 DNA reads TGTGCCAGCGGGACAGGCCTTAACTGTGGCTACACCTTC.

The J gene is TRBJ2-3, the V gene TRBV12-5; tentatively, D is TRBD1 (6 bases). Germline V CDR1 and CDR2: LGHNT, FRNRAP. V was shortened by 5 bases and J by 3 bases, with 9 bases between the two germline ends. This CDR3 comprises 13 residues. CDR3 region: CASGMTGTDTQYF. CDR3 DNA: TGTGCTAGTGGTATGACAGGAACAGATACGCAGTATTTT.

Of note for this clonotype: One base away lies a much larger clone, so this may be a sequencing read error. This sequence joins TRBV12-3 or TRBV12-4 and TRBJ2-7; 7 nucleotides align to TRBD1. With V trimmed by 5 bases and J by 5 bases, 9 bases remained unmatched. The CDR3 extends over 14 amino acids. CDR3 residues: CASSEMGQSDEQYF. The CDR3 region has the DNA TGTGCCAGCAGTGAAATGGGACAGAGTGACGAGCAGTACTTC.

This clonotype has a handful of counts. CDR3 bases: TGCAGCGTTGAGACGGGGGAATCTAGCACAGATACGCAGTATTTT. Translating gives CSVETGESSTDTQYF. The chain joins TRBV29-1 to TRBJ2-3, with D possibly TRBD2 on 6 matching bases. This CDR3 region has 15 residues. The germline gives CDR1 SQVTM, CDR2 ANQGSEA. The V end lost 3 bases, the J end lost 0 bases, and 13 bases lay between the germline ends.

The chain is built from TRBV9 and TRBJ1-1, with D possibly being TRBD1 (5 bases). The CDR3 has 16 amino acids. The ends were cut back, 3 bases at V and 1 base at J, with 16 bases in the middle. From germline, CDR1 is SGDLS and CDR2 YYNGEE. This chain's CDR3 is CASSGGTSRGNTEAFF. The CDR3, as DNA: TGTGCCAGCAGCGGCGGGACCTCCCGCGGGAACACTGAAGCTTTCTTT.

V and J are TRBV27 and TRBJ1-2; D is perhaps TRBD1 (6 bases). The V end was cut by 2 bases, the J end by 8 bases, with 15 bases between. The CDR3 has 14 residues. The V gene's germline CDR1 is MNHEY and CDR2 SMNVEV (reference sequence). For the CDR3, the DNA is TGTGCCAGCAGTTTAGCGGGGGGCACAGGGGGCTACACCTTC. Translating gives CASSLAGGTGGYTF.

This clonotype came up many times. The J gene is TRBJ2-4, the V gene TRBV7-2; 7 bases map to TRBD1. The CDR3 covers 14 residues. V gave up 2 bases and J gave up 5 bases; unmatched junction bases: 3. Germline-derived CDR1 and CDR2 are SGHTA and FQGNSA. The CDR3 here is CASSLYGTENIQYF. CDR3 in DNA: TGTGCCAGCAGCTTATACGGGACAGAAAACATTCAGTACTTC.

V and J are TRBV27 and TRBJ1-1; D uncertain. The V end lost 4 bases, the J end lost 3 bases, and 15 bases lay between the germline ends. CDR3 length: 15 amino acids. Per the germline V gene, CDR1 is MNHEY and CDR2 is SMNVEV (reference sequence). The CDR3 coding sequence is TGTGCCAGCAGTTCGGCAGACGCCTCGGACACTGAAGCTTTCTTT. It specifies CASSSADASDTEAFF.

This clonotype has more than one count but fewer than ten. The V call is TRBV6-5, the J call TRBJ2-5; weak D call: TRBD1 (6 bases). CDR1 is MNHEY and CDR2 is SVGAGI in the germline V gene. V lost 6 bases, J lost 7 bases, and 12 bases lay in between. The CDR3 has 12 amino acids. The CDR3 loop is CASRNRVGTQYF. CDR3 in DNA: TGTGCCAGCAGAAACAGGGTTGGGACCCAGTACTTC.

The chain uses TRBV5-1 and TRBJ2-7; D remains ambiguous. This CDR3 region has 14 residues. V dropped 5 bases and J dropped 2 bases, with 14 bases sitting between them. Germline CDR1 is SGHRS and CDR2 is YFSETQ. CDR3 nucleotide sequence: TGCGCCAGCAGAGACAAGATCAGCACCTACGAGCAGTACTTC. Encoded protein: CASRDKISTYEQYF.

This clonotype was detected a few times. Given a much more abundant clone one base away, this may be a read error. This sequence joins TRBV5-1 and TRBJ2-1; D is unclear. The DNA end favors TRBJ2-7, so the J call may be wrong. Germline CDR1 SGHRS, CDR2 YFSETQ. The CDR3 loop spans 15 amino acids. CDR3 residues: CASSLGTSYYNEQYF. Written as DNA, the CDR3 is TGCGCCAGCAGCCTCGGAACTTCCTACTACAATGAGCAGTACTTC.

A remark on this clonotype: This could be a read error, since a much larger clone is one nucleotide away. This chain joins TRBV7-2 and TRBJ2-1; D ambiguous. The J call is uncertain, as TRBJ2-7 better fits the DNA end. CDR1 and CDR2 from the germline V gene are SGHTA and FQGNSA. The CDR3 consists of 16 residues. CDR3 in amino acids: CASSLAGRGIHNEQYF. CDR3 in DNA: TGTGCCAGCAGCTTAGCGGGCCGCGGAATCCACAATGAGCAGTACTTC.

This clonotype was detected many times. J is TRBJ2-1 and V is TRBV20-1; D possibly uses TRBD1 or TRBD2 (6 bases each). CDR3 length equals 14 residues. Germline CDR1 is DFQATT and CDR2 is SNEGSKA (reference sequence). Trimming stripped 5 bases from V and 6 bases from J, with 17 bases between. Here the CDR3 reads CSASKGGGINEQFF. The CDR3 nucleotides are TGCAGTGCTTCGAAGGGGGGCGGTATCAATGAGCAGTTCTTC.

The chain couples TRBV9 to TRBJ2-4, with D hard to call. Germline V gives CDR1 SGDLS, CDR2 YYNGEE. The CDR3 has 13 residues. V was shortened by 4 bases and J by 7 bases, with 12 bases between the two germline ends. This chain's CDR3 is CASSTMDGNIQYF. The CDR3 DNA is TGTGCCAGCAGCACCATGGACGGGAACATTCAGTACTTC.